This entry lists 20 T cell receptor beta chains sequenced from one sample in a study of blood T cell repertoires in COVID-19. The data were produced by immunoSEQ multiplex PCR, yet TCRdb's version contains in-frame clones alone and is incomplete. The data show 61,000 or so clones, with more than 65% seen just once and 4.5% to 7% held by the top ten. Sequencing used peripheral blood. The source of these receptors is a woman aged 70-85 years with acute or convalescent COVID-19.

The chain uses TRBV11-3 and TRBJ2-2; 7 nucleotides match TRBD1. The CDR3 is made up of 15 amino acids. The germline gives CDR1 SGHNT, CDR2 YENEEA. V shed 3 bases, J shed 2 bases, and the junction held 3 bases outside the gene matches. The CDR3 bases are TGTGCCAGCAGCTTTCGACAGGGCAACACCGGGGAGCTGTTTTTT. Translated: CASSFRQGNTGELFF.

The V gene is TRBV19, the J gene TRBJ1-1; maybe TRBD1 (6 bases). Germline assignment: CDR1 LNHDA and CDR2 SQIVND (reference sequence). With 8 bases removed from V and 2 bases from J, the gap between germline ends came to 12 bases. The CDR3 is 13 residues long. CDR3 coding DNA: TGTGCCAGTTGGACAGCCTATAACACTGAAGCTTTCTTT. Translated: CASWTAYNTEAFF.

The CDR3, as DNA: TGTGCCAGCAGTTACTCGACAGATCTCTATGGCTACACCTTC. Its protein product is CASSYSTDLYGYTF. The rearrangement joins TRBV6-5 to TRBJ1-2; D possibly corresponds to TRBD1 (5 bases). The CDR3 totals 14 residues. Trimming cost V 0 bases and J 4 bases, with 9 bases left between them. Germline V CDR1 and CDR2: MNHEY, SVGAGI.

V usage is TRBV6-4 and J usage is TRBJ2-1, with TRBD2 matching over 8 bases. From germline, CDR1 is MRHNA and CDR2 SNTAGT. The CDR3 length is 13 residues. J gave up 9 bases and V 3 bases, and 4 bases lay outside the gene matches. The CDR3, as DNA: TGTGCCAGCAGTGAGTTAGCGGGGTCTGAGCAGTTCTTC. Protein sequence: CASSELAGSEQFF.

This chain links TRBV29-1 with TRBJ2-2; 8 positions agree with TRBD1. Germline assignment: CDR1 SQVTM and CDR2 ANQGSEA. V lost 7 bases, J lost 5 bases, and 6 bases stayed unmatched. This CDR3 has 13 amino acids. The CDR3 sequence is CSADRAATGELFF. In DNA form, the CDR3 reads TGCAGCGCGGACAGGGCTGCTACCGGGGAGCTGTTTTTT.

The CDR3 region is CASSQAGGATTGELFF. CDR3 sequence (DNA): TGTGCCAGCAGCCAAGCCGGCGGGGCTACCACCGGGGAGCTGTTTTTT. The V call is TRBV3-1 (or the pseudogene TRBV3-2), the J call TRBJ2-2; D possibly corresponds to TRBD2 (6 bases). The CDR3 has 16 residues. Germline lookup yields CDR1 LGHDT and CDR2 YNNKEL (reference sequence). The V gene lost 1 base and the J gene lost 4 bases, with 13 bases spanning the gap.

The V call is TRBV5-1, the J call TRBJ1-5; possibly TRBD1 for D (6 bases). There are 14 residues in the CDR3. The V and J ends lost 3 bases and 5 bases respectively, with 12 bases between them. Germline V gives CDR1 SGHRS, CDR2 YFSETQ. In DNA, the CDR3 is TGCGCCAGCAGCTGGGGCGCAGGGGATCAGCCCCAGCATTTT. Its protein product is CASSWGAGDQPQHF.

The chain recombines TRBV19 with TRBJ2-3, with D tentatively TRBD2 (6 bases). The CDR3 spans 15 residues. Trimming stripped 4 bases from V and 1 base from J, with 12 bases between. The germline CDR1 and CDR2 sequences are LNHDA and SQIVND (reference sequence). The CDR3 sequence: CASSSGPGGTDTQYF. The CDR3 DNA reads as TGTGCCAGTAGTAGCGGTCCGGGGGGCACAGATACGCAGTATTTT.

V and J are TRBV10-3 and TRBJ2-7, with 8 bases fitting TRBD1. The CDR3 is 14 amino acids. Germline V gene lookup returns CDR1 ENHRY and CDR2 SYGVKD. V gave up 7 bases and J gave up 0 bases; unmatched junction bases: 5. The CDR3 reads CAITGDRSSYEQYF. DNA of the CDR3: TGTGCCATCACCGGGGACAGGAGCTCCTACGAGCAGTACTTC.

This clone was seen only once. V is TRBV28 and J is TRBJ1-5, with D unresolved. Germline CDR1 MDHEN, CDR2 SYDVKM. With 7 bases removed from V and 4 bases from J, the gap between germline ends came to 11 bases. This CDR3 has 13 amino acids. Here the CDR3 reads CASTDKPNQPQHF. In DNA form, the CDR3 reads TGTGCCAGCACCGACAAACCGAATCAGCCCCAGCATTTT.

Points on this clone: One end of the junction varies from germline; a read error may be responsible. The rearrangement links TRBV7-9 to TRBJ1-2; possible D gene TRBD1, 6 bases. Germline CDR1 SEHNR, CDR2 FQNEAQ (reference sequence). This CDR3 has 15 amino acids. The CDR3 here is CANSLAGALNYGYTF. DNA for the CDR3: TGTGCCAACAGCTTAGCAGGGGCCCTTAACTATGGCTACACCTTC.

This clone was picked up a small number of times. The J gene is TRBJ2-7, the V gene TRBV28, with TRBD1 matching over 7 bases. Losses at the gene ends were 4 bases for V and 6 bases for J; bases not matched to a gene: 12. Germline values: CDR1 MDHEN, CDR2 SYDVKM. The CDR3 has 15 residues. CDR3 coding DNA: TGTGCCAGCAGTTCCCCTAGAGAGGCAGGGGGCGAGCAGTACTTC. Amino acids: CASSSPREAGGEQYF.

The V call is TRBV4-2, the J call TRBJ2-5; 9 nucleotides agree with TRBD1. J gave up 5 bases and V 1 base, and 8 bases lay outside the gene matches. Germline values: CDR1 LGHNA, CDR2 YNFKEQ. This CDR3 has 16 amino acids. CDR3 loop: CASSQGQGDVGETQYF. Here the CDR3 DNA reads TGTGCCAGCAGCCAAGGACAGGGGGATGTTGGGGAGACCCAGTACTTC.

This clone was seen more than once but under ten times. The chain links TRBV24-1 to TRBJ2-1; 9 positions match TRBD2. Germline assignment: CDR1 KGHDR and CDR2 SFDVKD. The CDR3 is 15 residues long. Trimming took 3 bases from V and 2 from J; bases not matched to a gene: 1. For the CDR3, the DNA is TGTGCCACCAGTGATGCGGGGGGGCCCTACAATGAGCAGTTCTTC. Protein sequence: CATSDAGGPYNEQFF.

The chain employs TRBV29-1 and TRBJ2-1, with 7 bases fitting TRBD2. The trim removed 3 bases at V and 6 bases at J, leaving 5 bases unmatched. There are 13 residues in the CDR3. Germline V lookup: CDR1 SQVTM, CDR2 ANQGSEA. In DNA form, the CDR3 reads TGCAGCGTTGACAGCGGGGCTACCAATGAGCAGTTCTTC. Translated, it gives CSVDSGATNEQFF.

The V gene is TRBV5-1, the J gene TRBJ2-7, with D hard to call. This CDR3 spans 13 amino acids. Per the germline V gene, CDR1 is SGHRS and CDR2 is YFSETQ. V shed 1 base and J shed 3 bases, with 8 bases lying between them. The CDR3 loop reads CASSLRSNYEQYF. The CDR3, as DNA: TGCGCCAGCAGCTTGAGGAGTAACTACGAGCAGTACTTC.

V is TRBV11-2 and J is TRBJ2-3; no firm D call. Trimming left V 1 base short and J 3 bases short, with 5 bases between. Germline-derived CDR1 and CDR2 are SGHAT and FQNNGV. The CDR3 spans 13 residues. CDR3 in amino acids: CASSLGVTDTQYF. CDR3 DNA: TGTGCCAGCAGCTTAGGAGTTACAGATACGCAGTATTTT.

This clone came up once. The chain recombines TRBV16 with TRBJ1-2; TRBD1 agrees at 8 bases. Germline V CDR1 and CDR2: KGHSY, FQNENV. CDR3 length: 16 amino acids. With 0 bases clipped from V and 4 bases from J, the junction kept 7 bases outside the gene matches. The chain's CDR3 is CASSQSRDRGIYGYTF. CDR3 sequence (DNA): TGTGCCAGCAGCCAATCGCGAGACAGGGGCATCTATGGCTACACCTTC.

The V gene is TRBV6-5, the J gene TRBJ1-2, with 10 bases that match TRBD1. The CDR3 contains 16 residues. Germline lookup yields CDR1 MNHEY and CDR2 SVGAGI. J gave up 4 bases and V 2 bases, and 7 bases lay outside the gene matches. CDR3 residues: CASSYLGQGMGYGYTF. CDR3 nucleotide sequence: TGTGCCAGCAGTTACCTGGGACAGGGGATGGGCTATGGCTACACCTTC.

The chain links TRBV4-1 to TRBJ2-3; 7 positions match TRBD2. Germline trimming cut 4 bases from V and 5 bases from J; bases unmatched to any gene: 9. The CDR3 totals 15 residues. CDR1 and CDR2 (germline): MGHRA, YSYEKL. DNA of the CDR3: TGCGCCAGCAGCCTATTGGGGGGGGGAAGAGATACGCAGTATTTT. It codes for CASSLLGGGRDTQYF.